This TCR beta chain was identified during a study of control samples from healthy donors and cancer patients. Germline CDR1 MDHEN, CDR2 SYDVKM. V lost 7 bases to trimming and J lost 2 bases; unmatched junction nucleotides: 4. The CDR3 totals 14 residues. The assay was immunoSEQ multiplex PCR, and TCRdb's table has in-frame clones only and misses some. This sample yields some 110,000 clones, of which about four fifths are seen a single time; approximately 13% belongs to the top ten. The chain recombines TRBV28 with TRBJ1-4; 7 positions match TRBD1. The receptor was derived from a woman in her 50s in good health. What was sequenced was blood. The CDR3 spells CASNPTGTNEKLFF. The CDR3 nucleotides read TGTGCCAGCAACCCGACAGGGACTAATGAAAAACTGTTTTTT.